Detailed here is one TCR beta chain. The repertoire was sequenced with immunoSEQ multiplex PCR; TCRdb's copy has only in-frame clones and lacks some. The sample carries approximately 46,000 clones, 77% recorded once. Single viable CD3+CD4+CD8-CD45RO+ cells were sorted as the memory CD4+ T cells. Trimming shortened V by 5 bases and J by 3 bases, and 13 bases separated the two germline ends. CDR1 and CDR2 from the germline V gene are SGHVS and FQNEAQ. The CDR3 has 14 amino acids. These data originate in a study of memory CD4+ T cells and cytomegalovirus serostatus. This rearrangement joins TRBV7-8 to TRBJ2-5; weak D call: TRBD2 (6 bases). Sequenced input: memory CD4+ T cells from blood. This TCR came from an adult in good health and CMV-seronegative. The CDR3 sequence: CASSPSGVEETQYF. The CDR3 DNA follows: TGTGCCAGCAGCCCGTCGGGAGTGGAAGAGACCCAGTACTTC.